This T cell receptor beta chain originates from a study of blood T cell repertoires in COVID-19 (dated by TCRdb to the early 2020s). About the investigation overall: Collaborator samples came from the United States, Italy and Spain and covered acute and convalescent phases of COVID-19. The samples were drawn from the first 160 participants of the ongoing ImmuneRACE study and from 1,254 subjects provided by 6 global collaborators. The prospective study material was composed of cDNA or gDNA derived from T cells, B-cell-depleted T cells, or PBMCs. Where available, HLA class I and class II types were taken from metadata supplied by the sample provider and were not determined by assay-based typing. The repertoires were made available in a free public database intended to serve as a resource for research on the immune response to SARS-CoV-2. A de-identified subject ID, COVID-19 status, age in years and sex were almost always included in the sample metadata. Deeply sampled blood TCRbeta repertoires from subjects exposed to, actively infected with, or recovered from COVID-19 were included in the dataset.

TCRbeta CDR3 regions were amplified from genomic DNA by means of the immunoSEQ Assay, a bias-controlled multiplex PCR. The paper's processing steps were these. Within the assay, amplification of reference gene primers was used to estimate how many nucleated cells each sample contained. To quantify the absolute abundance of each unique TCRbeta CDR3 rearrangement, sequence reads were collapsed and filtered. For each sample, productive Simpson clonality was calculated as the square root of Simpson's diversity index over productive rearrangements. The table comes from immuneACCESS by way of TCRdb, which keeps in-frame sequences with V and J called. Part of the clones is missing from these tables; in studies checked, under half for an unresolved V gene and the rest for unknown reasons. That table furnishes V, J and clone size, whereas the DNA furnished D and trimming. For this sample there are approximately 110,000 clones; 70% to 90% appear just once. In total, the top ten clones hold 2% to 2.5% of the sample.

General study outcomes and caveats: The quantity of clinical and demographic metadata differed by source and by participant and was supplied without curation.

A remark on this clone: Its antigen is still unknown. No much larger clone exists at a distance of one base, and base qualities are not known.

The collaborating institutions used their own protocols to collect whole blood in K2EDTA tubes. For TCRbeta analysis, collaborators shipped samples in one of three forms: frozen whole blood, isolated PBMCs, or DNA extracted from either of those sample types. This sequence originates from a human donor in a cohort sampled during active COVID-19. The specimen sequenced was peripheral blood.

The CDR3 protein is CASSLYSTDTQYF. The DNA is TGCGCCAGCAGCTTGTACTCCACAGATACGCAGTATTTT. Recombination joined TRBV5-1 with TRBJ2-3; confidence is insufficient to name the D gene. V loses 1 base of germline sequence and J loses 2 bases, and the interval between the two ends is 5 bases. As encoded in the germline V gene, CDR1 is SGHRS while CDR2 is YFSETQ. The cysteine opens and the phenylalanine closes a CDR3 of 13 amino acids. Here the CDR3 DNA is all that survives: 39 bases in frame from base 1.